Described below is a single T cell receptor (beta chain) sequence and its context. The antigen remains unidentified. CDR1 is SGHRS, CDR2 YFSETQ, per germline. CDR3 size: 13 residues. V shed 4 bases and J shed 3 bases, with 10 bases lying between them. Amplified TCR beta CDR3 regions came from RNA transcripts. TCR CDR3 underwent first-round RT-PCR with the HTBI primer set. Each CDR3 protein gets one entry after TCRdb re-called the multiplex PCR reads with MiXCR. The table lists hundreds of thousands of distinct CDR3 sequences, approximately 44% of them singletons. The source of the sample is a study of T cells in Graves' hyperthyroidism and ophthalmopathy. Whole-study results and caveats: Most clonotypes that expanded in the thyroid above 0.001 also showed up in blood. The model's output predicted ophthalmopathy at a median of 6.5 months prior to onset.

Absent ophthalmopathy progression within 18 months defined stable Graves' hyperthyroidism. The sequence was obtained from a woman aged 18-30 years with Graves' hyperthyroidism. This rearrangement joins TRBV5-1 to TRBJ2-5; possible D gene TRBD1, 5 bases. Material for sequencing was peripheral blood or thyroid tissue (not recorded which). CDR3 in amino acids: CASSRTTEETQYF. The CDR3 DNA reads TGCGCCAGCAGCCGGACGACAGAAGAGACCCAGTACTTC. The complete variable domain, with remaining parts taken from reference TRBV5-1 and TRBJ2-5, reads KAGVTQTPRYLIKTRGQQVTLSCSPISGHRSVSWYQQTPGQGLQFLFEYFSETQRNKGNFPGRFSGRQFSNSRSEMNVSTLELGDSALYLCASSRTTEETQYFGPGTRLLVL.